Described below is a single TCR beta chain sequence and its context. Its target is unknown. This sample is drawn from a study of T cells in Graves' hyperthyroidism and ophthalmopathy. Study as a whole: Peripheral blood was acquired at first diagnosis, ahead of any therapy whatsoever. Regarding the study as a whole: Progression to ophthalmopathy was predicted a median of roughly 6.6 months early. Through a model of 13 V-J features, ophthalmopathy was separated from stable hyperthyroidism.

Amplification of TCR beta CDR3 regions was performed using RNA transcripts as template. Primed by the HTBI set, a first-round RT-PCR was run on the TCR CDR3. TCRdb called the multiplex PCR reads again in MiXCR, with one record for every CDR3 protein. The table records about 420,000 distinct CDR3 sequences, approximately 15% of them present only once. Stable Graves' hyperthyroidism denoted no ophthalmopathy progression over 18 months. This CDR3 region has 15 residues. In germline, CDR1 is SGHTA, CDR2 FQGNSA. This clonotype was sampled from a woman aged 18 to 35 with Graves' hyperthyroidism. V gene TRBV7-2 combines with J gene TRBJ1-5; D is unresolved. The assigned J gene may be wrong: the sequence end matches TRBJ2-3 better. Sequenced material: blood. CDR3 residues: CASSLLPDSNQPQYF. The CDR3 nucleotides read TGTGCCAGCAGCTTACTCCCAGATAGCAATCAGCCCCAGTATTTT.